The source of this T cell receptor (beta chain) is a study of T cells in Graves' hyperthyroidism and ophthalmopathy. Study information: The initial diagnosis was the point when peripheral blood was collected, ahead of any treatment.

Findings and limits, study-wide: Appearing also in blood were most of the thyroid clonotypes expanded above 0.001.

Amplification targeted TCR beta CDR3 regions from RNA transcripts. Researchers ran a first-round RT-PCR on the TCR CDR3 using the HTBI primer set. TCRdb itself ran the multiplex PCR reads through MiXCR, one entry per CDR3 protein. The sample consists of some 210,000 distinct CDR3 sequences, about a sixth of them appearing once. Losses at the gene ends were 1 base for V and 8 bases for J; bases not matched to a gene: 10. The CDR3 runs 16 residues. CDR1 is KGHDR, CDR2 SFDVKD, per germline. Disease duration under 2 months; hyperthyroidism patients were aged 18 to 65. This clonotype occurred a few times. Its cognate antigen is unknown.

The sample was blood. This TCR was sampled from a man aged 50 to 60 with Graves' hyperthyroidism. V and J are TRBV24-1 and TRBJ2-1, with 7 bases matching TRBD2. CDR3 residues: CATSDFPGTGGHEQFF. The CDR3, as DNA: TGTGCCACCAGTGATTTCCCCGGGACGGGAGGTCATGAGCAGTTCTTC.